This T cell receptor beta chain was observed in a study of T cells in localized non-small cell lung cancer. Notes on the study in general: Across samples, adjacent lung featured a median approximately 60 of the top 100 tumor clones. Tumor showed lower T cell clonality than uninvolved adjacent lung, where it was highest.

To note about this clone: Its antigen is undetermined.

V lost 3 bases and J lost 4; bases outside the gene matches: 0. The CDR3 is 13 residues long. Germline V lookup: CDR1 LNHDA, CDR2 SQIVND (reference sequence). Here immunoSEQ multiplex PCR was the method, and the copy in TCRdb shows in-frame clones only, minus some. The sample carries some 50,000 clones, approximately 86% recorded once. This clonotype originated in a female donor with stage II lung adenocarcinoma. The chain links TRBV19 to TRBJ2-7; 10 bases are shared with TRBD1. The sequencing used PBMCs, collected before any cancer treatment. As DNA, the CDR3 is TGTGCCAGTAGTATGGACAGGGGGTACGAGCAGTACTTC. This gives the protein CASSMDRGYEQYF.